This TCR beta chain was sequenced for a study of cytomegalovirus exposure and HLA in healthy donors. The study, taken as a whole, reports: Later, an analysis found that TCR clusters from the first cohort tended to co-occur in the 120 or so validation repertoires.

Profiled with immunoSEQ multiplex PCR; TCRdb holds only in-frame clones, not every one. The sample yields around 170,000 clones, more than 70% seen once. V was clipped by 4 bases and J by 0 bases, with 10 bases between them. CDR1 and CDR2 (germline): GTSNPN, SVGIG (reference sequence). The CDR3 has 14 residues. Concerning this clone itself: Its antigen remains unknown.

This TCR derives from a man aged 18 to 35 in good health and CMV-seronegative. J is TRBJ1-3 and V is TRBV30; the D is unclear. Sequences were obtained from PBMCs. The CDR3 region has the DNA TGTGCCTGGACCCAAGTTAGCTCTGGAAACACCATATATTTT. Protein product: CAWTQVSSGNTIYF.